This TCR beta chain appears in the sequencing data of a study of cytotoxic CD8 clonotypes in ibrutinib-treated CLL. About the research overall: Once treatment had gone on for a median of 12 months, range 6 to 36, response samples were drawn. Study results and limitations: Contraction or stability on treatment characterized the public clonotypes, which were uncommon. Baseline levels were approached again at progression, after clonality had risen at ibrutinib response.

In regard to this clone: The target antigen is unknown.

Deep sequencing aimed at 1 in 200,000 to 1 in 1 million T cells' resolution. Measured with immunoSEQ multiplex PCR; TCRdb has only the in-frame clones, and not every one. The data hold under 200,000 clones, with less than 85% observed a single time. The sequenced sample was PBMCs, obtained after 24 months of ibrutinib treatment. The clonotype comes from a human donor with chronic lymphocytic leukemia.

As DNA, the CDR3 is TGTGCCTGGAGTACGACAGGTTACGAGCAGTACTTC. Protein sequence: CAWSTTGYEQYF. The chain is built from TRBV30 and TRBJ2-7; tentatively, D is TRBD1 (6 bases). The CDR3 runs to 12 residues. Deletions cut 2 bases from V and 4 bases from J, with 9 bases between. Germline values: CDR1 GTSNPN, CDR2 SVGIG (reference sequence).